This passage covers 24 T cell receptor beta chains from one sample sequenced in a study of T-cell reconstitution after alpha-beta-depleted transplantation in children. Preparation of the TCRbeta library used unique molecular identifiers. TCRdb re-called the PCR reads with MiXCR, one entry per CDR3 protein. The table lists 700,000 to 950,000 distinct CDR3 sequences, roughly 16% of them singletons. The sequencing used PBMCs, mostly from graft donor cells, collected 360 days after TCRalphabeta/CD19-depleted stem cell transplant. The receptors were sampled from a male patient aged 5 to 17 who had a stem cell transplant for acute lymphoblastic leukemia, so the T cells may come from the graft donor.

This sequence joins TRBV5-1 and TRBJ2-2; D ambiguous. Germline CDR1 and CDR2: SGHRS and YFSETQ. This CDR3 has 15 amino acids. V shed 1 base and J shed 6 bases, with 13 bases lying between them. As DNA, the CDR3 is TGCGCCAGCAGCTTGAGTTCGGACGTGGCCGGGGAGCTGTTTTTT. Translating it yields CASSLSSDVAGELFF.

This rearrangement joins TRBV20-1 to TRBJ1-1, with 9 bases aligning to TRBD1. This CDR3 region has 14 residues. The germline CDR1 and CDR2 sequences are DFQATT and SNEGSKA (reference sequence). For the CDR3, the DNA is TGCAGGAAAACACAGGGGGCAAGGAGCACTGAAGCTTTCTTT. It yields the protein CRKTQGARSTEAFF.

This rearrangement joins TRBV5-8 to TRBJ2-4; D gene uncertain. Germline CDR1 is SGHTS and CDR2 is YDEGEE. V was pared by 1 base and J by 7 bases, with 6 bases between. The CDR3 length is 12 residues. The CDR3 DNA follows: TGTGCCAGCAGCTTGACTTGGAACATTCAGTACTTC. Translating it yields CASSLTWNIQYF.

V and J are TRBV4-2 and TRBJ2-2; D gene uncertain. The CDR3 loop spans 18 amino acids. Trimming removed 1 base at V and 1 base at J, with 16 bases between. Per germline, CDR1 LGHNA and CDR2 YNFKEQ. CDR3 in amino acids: CASSQGYSLDWNTGELFF. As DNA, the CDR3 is TGTGCCAGCAGCCAAGGGTACAGCCTAGATTGGAACACCGGGGAGCTGTTTTTT.

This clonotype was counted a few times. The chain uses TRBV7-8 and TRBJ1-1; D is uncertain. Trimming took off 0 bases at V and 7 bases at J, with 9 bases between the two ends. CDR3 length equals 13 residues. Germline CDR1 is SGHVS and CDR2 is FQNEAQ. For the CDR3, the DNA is TGTGCCAGCAGCTTAGCCCTGGCGTATGAAGCTTTCTTT. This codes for CASSLALAYEAFF.

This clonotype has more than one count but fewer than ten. The CDR3 loop reads CASSQLSGSHNEQFF. The CDR3 region has the DNA TGTGCCAGCAGCCAGCTTAGCGGGAGCCACAATGAGCAGTTCTTC. The chain recombines TRBV4-2 with TRBJ2-1; 9 bases map to TRBD2. Germline V gene lookup returns CDR1 LGHNA and CDR2 YNFKEQ. V lost 3 bases, J lost 5 bases, and 5 bases stayed unmatched. The CDR3 has 15 amino acids.

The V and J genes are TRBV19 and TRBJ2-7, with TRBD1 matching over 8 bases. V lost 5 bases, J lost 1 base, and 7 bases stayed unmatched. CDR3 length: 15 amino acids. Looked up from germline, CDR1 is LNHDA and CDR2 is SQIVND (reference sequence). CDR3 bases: TGTGCCAGTAGTCCAGGGGGCAGATGGTCCTACGAGCAGTACTTC. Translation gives CASSPGGRWSYEQYF.

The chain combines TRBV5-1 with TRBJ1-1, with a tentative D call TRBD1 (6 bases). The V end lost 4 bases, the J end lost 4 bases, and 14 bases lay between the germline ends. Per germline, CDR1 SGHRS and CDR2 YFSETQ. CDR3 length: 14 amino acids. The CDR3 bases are TGCGCCAGCAGCAGGGGGGCGCATGGCACTGAAGCTTTCTTT. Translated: CASSRGAHGTEAFF. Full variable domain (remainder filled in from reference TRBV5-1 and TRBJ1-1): KAGVTQTPRYLIKTRGQQVTLSCSPISGHRSVSWYQQTPGQGLQFLFEYFSETQRNKGNFPGRFSGRQFSNSRSEMNVSTLELGDSALYLCASSRGAHGTEAFFGQGTRLTVV.

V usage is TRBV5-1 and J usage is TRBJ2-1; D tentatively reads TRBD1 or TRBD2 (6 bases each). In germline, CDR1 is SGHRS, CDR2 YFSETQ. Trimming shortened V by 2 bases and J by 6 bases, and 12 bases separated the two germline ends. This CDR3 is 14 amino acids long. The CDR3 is CASSFLGGPNEQFF. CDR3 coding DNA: TGCGCCAGCAGCTTTCTAGGGGGGCCCAATGAGCAGTTCTTC. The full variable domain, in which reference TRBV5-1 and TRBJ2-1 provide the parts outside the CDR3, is KAGVTQTPRYLIKTRGQQVTLSCSPISGHRSVSWYQQTPGQGLQFLFEYFSETQRNKGNFPGRFSGRQFSNSRSEMNVSTLELGDSALYLCASSFLGGPNEQFFGPGTRLTVL.

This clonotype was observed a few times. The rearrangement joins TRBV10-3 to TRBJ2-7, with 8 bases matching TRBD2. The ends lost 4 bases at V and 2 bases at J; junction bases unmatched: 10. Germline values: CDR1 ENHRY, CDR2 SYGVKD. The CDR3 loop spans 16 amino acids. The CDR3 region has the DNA TGTGCCATCAGTGGATCATCGCGGGAGGTCGCCTACGAGCAGTACTTC. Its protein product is CAISGSSREVAYEQYF.

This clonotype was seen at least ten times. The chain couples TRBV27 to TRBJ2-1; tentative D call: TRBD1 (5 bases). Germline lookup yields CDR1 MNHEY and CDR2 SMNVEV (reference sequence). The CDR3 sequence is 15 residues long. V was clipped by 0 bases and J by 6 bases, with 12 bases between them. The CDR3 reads CASSLSQGTFNEQFF. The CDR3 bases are TGTGCCAGCAGTTTATCGCAGGGCACGTTCAATGAGCAGTTCTTC.

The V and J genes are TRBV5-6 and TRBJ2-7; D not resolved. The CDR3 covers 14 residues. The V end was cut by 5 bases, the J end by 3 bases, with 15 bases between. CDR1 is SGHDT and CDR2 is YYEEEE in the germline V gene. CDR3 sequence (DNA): TGTGCCAGCAGTCGGTTCGGCAGATTCTACGAGCAGTACTTC. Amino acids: CASSRFGRFYEQYF. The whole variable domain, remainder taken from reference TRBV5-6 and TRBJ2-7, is DAGVTQSPTHLIKTRGQQVTLRCSPKSGHDTVSWYQQALGQGPQFIFQYYEEEERQRGNFPDRFSGHQFPNYSSELNVNALLLGDSALYLCASSRFGRFYEQYFGPGTRLTVT.

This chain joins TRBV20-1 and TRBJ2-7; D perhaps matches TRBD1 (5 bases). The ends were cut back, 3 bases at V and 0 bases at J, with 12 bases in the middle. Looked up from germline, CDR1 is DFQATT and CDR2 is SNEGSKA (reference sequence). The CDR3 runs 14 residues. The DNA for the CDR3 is TGCAGTGCTAGTAGGCAGGGCTTCTCCTACGAGCAGTACTTC. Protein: CSASRQGFSYEQYF.

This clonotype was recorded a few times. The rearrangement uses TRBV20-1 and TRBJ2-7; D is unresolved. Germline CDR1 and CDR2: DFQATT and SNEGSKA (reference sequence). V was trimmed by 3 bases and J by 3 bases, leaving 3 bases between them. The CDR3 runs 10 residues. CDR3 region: CSASFYEQYF. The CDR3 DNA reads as TGCAGTGCTAGTTTCTACGAGCAGTACTTC.

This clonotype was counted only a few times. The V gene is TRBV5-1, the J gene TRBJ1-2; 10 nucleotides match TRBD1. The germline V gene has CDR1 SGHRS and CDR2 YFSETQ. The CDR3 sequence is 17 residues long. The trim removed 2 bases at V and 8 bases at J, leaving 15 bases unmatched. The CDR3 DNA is TGCGCCAGCAGCTTTTCTTGGACCGGGACAGGGGAAGACGGCTACACCTTC. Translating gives CASSFSWTGTGEDGYTF. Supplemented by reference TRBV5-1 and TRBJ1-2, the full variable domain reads KAGVTQTPRYLIKTRGQQVTLSCSPISGHRSVSWYQQTPGQGLQFLFEYFSETQRNKGNFPGRFSGRQFSNSRSEMNVSTLELGDSALYLCASSFSWTGTGEDGYTFGSGTRLTVV.

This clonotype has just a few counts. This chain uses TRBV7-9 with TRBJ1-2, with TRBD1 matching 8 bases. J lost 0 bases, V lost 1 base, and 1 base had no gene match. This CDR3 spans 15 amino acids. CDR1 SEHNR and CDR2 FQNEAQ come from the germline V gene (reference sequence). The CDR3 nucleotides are TGTGCCAGCAGCTTAGACAGGGGGTCTAACTATGGCTACACCTTC. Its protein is CASSLDRGSNYGYTF.

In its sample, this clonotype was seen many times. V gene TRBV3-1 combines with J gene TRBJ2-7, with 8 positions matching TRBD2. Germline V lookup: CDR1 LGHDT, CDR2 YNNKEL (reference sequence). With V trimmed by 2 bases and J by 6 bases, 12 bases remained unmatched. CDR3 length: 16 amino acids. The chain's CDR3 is CASSQYRLARVLEQYF. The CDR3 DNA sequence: TGTGCCAGCAGCCAATACAGACTAGCGAGAGTCCTCGAGCAGTACTTC.

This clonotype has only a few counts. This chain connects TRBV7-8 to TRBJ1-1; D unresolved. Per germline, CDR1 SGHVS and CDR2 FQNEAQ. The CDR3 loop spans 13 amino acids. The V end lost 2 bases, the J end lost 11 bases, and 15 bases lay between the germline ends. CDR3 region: CASSLHTRGMAFF. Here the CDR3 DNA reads TGTGCCAGCAGCTTACATACCCGGGGAATGGCTTTCTTT.

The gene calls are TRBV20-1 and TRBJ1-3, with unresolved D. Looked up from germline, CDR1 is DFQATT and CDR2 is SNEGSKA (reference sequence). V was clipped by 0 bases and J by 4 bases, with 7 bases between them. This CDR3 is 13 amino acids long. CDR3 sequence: CSARDPQGNTIYF. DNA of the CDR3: TGCAGTGCTAGAGACCCCCAGGGAAACACCATATATTTT.

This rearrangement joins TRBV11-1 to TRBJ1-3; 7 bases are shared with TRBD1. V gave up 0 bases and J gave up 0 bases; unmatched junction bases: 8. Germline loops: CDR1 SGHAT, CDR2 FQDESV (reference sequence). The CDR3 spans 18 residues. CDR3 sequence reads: CASSLAPGQASSGNTIYF. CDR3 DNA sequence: TGTGCCAGCAGCTTAGCCCCCGGACAGGCGAGCTCTGGAAACACCATATATTTT.

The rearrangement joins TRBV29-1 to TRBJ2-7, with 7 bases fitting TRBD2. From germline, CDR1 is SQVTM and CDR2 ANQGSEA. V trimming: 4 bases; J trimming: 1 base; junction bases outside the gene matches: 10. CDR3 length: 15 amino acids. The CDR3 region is CSVVPSGNPSYEQYF. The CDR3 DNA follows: TGCAGCGTTGTGCCCAGCGGGAACCCTTCCTACGAGCAGTACTTC.

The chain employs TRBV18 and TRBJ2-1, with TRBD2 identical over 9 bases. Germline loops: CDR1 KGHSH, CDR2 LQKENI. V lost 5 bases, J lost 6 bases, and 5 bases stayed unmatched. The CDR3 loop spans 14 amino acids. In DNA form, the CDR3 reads TGTGCCAGCTCAGGCCTAGCGGGATTCAATGAGCAGTTCTTC. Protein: CASSGLAGFNEQFF. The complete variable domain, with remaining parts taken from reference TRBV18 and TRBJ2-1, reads NAGVMQNPRHLVRRRGQEARLRCSPMKGHSHVYWYRQLPEEGLKFMVYLQKENIIDESGMPKERFSAEFPKEGPSILRIQQVVRGDSAAYFCASSGLAGFNEQFFGPGTRLTVL.

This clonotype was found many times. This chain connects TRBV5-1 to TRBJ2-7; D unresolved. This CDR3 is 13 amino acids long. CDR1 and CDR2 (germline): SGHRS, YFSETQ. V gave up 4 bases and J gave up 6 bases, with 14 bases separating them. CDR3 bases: TGCGCCAGCAGCGGAACAACCGCCGGCGAGCAGTACTTC. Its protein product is CASSGTTAGEQYF.

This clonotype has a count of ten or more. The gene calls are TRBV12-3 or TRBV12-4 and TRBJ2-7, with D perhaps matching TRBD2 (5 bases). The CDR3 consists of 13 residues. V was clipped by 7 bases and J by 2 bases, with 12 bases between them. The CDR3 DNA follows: TGTGCCAGCAAACCGGGGTTAACCTACGAGCAGTACTTC. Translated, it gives CASKPGLTYEQYF.